This passage covers 29 T cell receptor beta chains from one sample sequenced in a study of blood T cell repertoires in COVID-19. Sequencing was performed with immunoSEQ multiplex PCR; in TCRdb, only in-frame clones are kept and a portion is missing. This sample carries about 110,000 clones, about 88% of them seen once, and the ten largest clones take 2.4%. The sample consisted of peripheral blood. Every receptor here comes from a human donor in a cohort sampled during active COVID-19.

This chain links TRBV29-1 with TRBJ2-1; 9 bases fit TRBD2. Germline V CDR1 and CDR2: SQVTM, ANQGSEA. V lost 2 bases to trimming and J lost 10 bases; unmatched junction nucleotides: 6. This CDR3 has 13 amino acids. The DNA of the CDR3 is TGCAGCGTTGAACTGCGGGAGGGGGGGGAGCAGTTCTTC. It yields the protein CSVELREGGEQFF.

The chain uses TRBV5-4 and TRBJ2-1; TRBD2 might be the D (5 bases). The germline V gene has CDR1 SGHNT and CDR2 YYREEE (reference sequence). The CDR3 is 13 amino acids. V was pared by 3 bases and J by 10 bases, with 14 bases between. CDR3 DNA sequence: TGTGCCAGCAGCTCACCGGACTGGACGGAGCAGTTCTTC. This translates into CASSSPDWTEQFF.

The chain links TRBV7-9 to TRBJ2-7; 10 nucleotides agree with TRBD2. Per germline, CDR1 SEHNR and CDR2 FQNEAQ (reference sequence). Trimming took 4 bases from V and 2 from J; bases not matched to a gene: 2. The CDR3 consists of 14 residues. This CDR3 is CASSSAGGPYEQYF. The CDR3 nucleotides are TGTGCCAGCAGCTCAGCGGGAGGGCCCTACGAGCAGTACTTC.

V usage is TRBV3-1 (or the pseudogene TRBV3-2) and J usage is TRBJ2-4; 9 bases are shared with TRBD2. The CDR3 extends over 18 amino acids. Germline trimming cut 4 bases from V and 0 bases from J; bases unmatched to any gene: 10. Germline CDR1 LGHDT, CDR2 YNNKEL (reference sequence). The chain's CDR3 is CASSRNIAGELAKNIQYF. CDR3 DNA sequence: TGTGCCAGCAGCCGGAACATAGCGGGGGAACTAGCCAAAAACATTCAGTACTTC.

This rearrangement joins TRBV5-1 to TRBJ2-5; a possible D gene is TRBD1 (7 bases). V lost 2 bases and J lost 5, with 10 bases in between. The CDR3 extends over 13 amino acids. The germline gives CDR1 SGHRS, CDR2 YFSETQ. The CDR3 region is CASSLQGRETQYF. CDR3 bases: TGCGCCAGCAGCTTACAGGGGAGGGAGACCCAGTACTTC.

J is TRBJ2-3 and V is TRBV18; TRBD1 matches at 8 bases. Trimming removed 0 bases from V and 7 bases from J; junction bases left unmatched: 12. Germline V gene sequence: CDR1 KGHSH, CDR2 LQKENI. The CDR3 is 17 amino acids. CDR3 coding DNA: TGTGCCAGCTCACCACCGGGAGGCACAGGGGGTATGAATACGCAGTATTTT. Amino acids: CASSPPGGTGGMNTQYF.

V usage is TRBV4-2 and J usage is TRBJ2-1, with 8 bases matching TRBD1. CDR1 LGHNA and CDR2 YNFKEQ come from the germline V gene. Unmatched junction bases numbered 2, after V lost 1 base and J lost 6 bases. The CDR3 extends over 14 amino acids. The CDR3 bases are TGTGCCAGCAGCCAAGGACAGGGGAGCAATGAGCAGTTCTTC. This gives the protein CASSQGQGSNEQFF.

The chain carries TRBV5-1 and TRBJ2-1, with 13 bases that match TRBD2. The CDR3 runs to 17 residues. The germline V gene encodes CDR1 SGHRS and CDR2 YFSETQ. Germline trimming cut 0 bases from V and 6 bases from J; bases unmatched to any gene: 6. The CDR3 spells CASSLAGGLAGVNEQFF. CDR3 nucleotides: TGCGCCAGCAGCTTGGCTGGAGGACTAGCGGGAGTCAATGAGCAGTTCTTC.

This rearrangement joins TRBV4-1 to TRBJ1-5; D gene uncertain. Germline values: CDR1 MGHRA, CDR2 YSYEKL. Trimming stripped 0 bases from V and 4 bases from J, with 7 bases between. The CDR3 loop spans 14 amino acids. The CDR3 sequence is CASSQEAANQPQHF. The CDR3 DNA follows: TGCGCCAGCAGCCAAGAAGCGGCGAATCAGCCCCAGCATTTT.

The chain joins TRBV11-3 to TRBJ2-3; TRBD2 matches 10 bases. Germline CDR1 and CDR2: SGHNT and YENEEA. V lost 1 base to trimming and J lost 3 bases; unmatched junction nucleotides: 4. This CDR3 region has 16 residues. The CDR3, as DNA: TGTGCCAGCAGCTTAGGGGCTAGCGGGAGTACAGATACGCAGTATTTT. Encoded protein: CASSLGASGSTDTQYF. Together with reference TRBV11-3 and TRBJ2-3, the CDR3 gives the full variable domain: EAGVVQSPRYKIIEKKQPVAFWCNPISGHNTLYWYLQNLGQGPELLIRYENEEAVDDSQLPKDRFSAERLKGVDSTLKIQPAELGDSAVYLCASSLGASGSTDTQYFGPGTRLTVL.

V is TRBV14 and J is TRBJ1-2, with D tentatively TRBD1 (6 bases). Germline assignment: CDR1 SGHDN and CDR2 FVKESK. V lost 4 bases, J lost 2 bases, and 8 bases lay in between. The CDR3 covers 13 residues. CDR3 DNA: TGTGCCAGCAGCCCCGGACAGAACTATGGCTACACCTTC. Translating gives CASSPGQNYGYTF.

V and J are TRBV5-6 and TRBJ1-4; no clear D gene. The CDR3 loop spans 14 amino acids. Looked up from germline, CDR1 is SGHDT and CDR2 is YYEEEE. Trimming took off 0 bases at V and 7 bases at J, with 10 bases between the two ends. As DNA, the CDR3 is TGTGCCAGCAGCTTGGGTCAACGGGGTGAAAAACTGTTTTTT. Its translation is CASSLGQRGEKLFF.

V gene TRBV18 combines with J gene TRBJ2-1; no clear D. The germline V and J ends were trimmed by 0 bases and 9 bases, with 9 bases remaining between them. The germline V gene has CDR1 KGHSH and CDR2 LQKENI. The CDR3 extends over 13 amino acids. The CDR3 DNA reads as TGTGCCAGCTCACCACCGAGCCGAGCTGAGCAGTTCTTC. As protein: CASSPPSRAEQFF.

CDR3 protein: CASSLLAGNPIQYF. CDR3 DNA: TGTGCCAGCAGCTTATTAGCCGGGAACCCCATTCAGTACTTC. The chain links TRBV11-2 to TRBJ2-4, with D possibly matching TRBD2 (5 bases). Trimming removed 2 bases at V and 9 bases at J, with 14 bases between. The germline V gene encodes CDR1 SGHAT and CDR2 FQNNGV. This CDR3 region has 14 residues. Using reference TRBV11-2 and TRBJ2-4 for the parts outside the CDR3, the full variable domain is EAGVAQSPRYKIIEKRQSVAFWCNPISGHATLYWYQQILGQGPKLLIQFQNNGVVDDSQLPKDRFSAERLKGVDSTLKIQPAKLEDSAVYLCASSLLAGNPIQYFGAGTRLSVL.

The CDR3 nucleotides read TGTGCCAGTAGTATAAGGCGGGGATCCAATGAGCAGTTCTTC. Encoded protein: CASSIRRGSNEQFF. V and J are TRBV19 and TRBJ2-1; D possibly corresponds to TRBD2 (6 bases). Trimming took 2 bases from V and 6 from J, leaving 11 bases between them. The germline V gene encodes CDR1 LNHDA and CDR2 SQIVND (reference sequence). The CDR3 is 14 amino acids.

This chain uses TRBV29-1 with TRBJ1-2; 8 bases line up with TRBD1. CDR3 length: 11 residues. CDR1 and CDR2 (germline): SQVTM, ANQGSEA. The junction had 8 bases not matched to a gene; V was cut back by 6 bases and J by 11 bases. The CDR3: CSVNRDRWYTF. The CDR3 DNA follows: TGCAGCGTGAACCGGGACAGGTGGTACACCTTC. The full variable domain, its missing parts supplied by reference TRBV29-1 and TRBJ1-2, is SAVISQKPSRDICQRGTSLTIQCQVDSQVTMMFWYRQQPGQSLTLIATANQGSEATYESGFVIDKFPISRPNLTFSTLTVSNMSPEDSSIYLCSVNRDRWYTFGSGTRLTVV.

The chain is built from TRBV6-5 and TRBJ2-7; possible D gene TRBD2, 5 bases. The CDR3 loop spans 13 amino acids. V lost 10 bases and J 0 bases, leaving 13 bases between the germline ends. Germline-derived CDR1 and CDR2 are MNHEY and SVGAGI. Written as DNA, the CDR3 is TGTGCCACACGCAGGAGGAGCTCCTACGAGCAGTACTTC. Its protein product is CATRRRSSYEQYF.

This chain links TRBV27 with TRBJ2-7, with TRBD2 as a possible D gene (6 bases). From germline, CDR1 is MNHEY and CDR2 SMNVEV (reference sequence). Trimming shortened V by 2 bases and J by 2 bases, and 13 bases separated the two germline ends. This CDR3 region has 15 residues. Here the CDR3 reads CASSLTASDTYEQYF. The CDR3 DNA reads as TGTGCCAGCAGTTTAACGGCTAGCGATACCTACGAGCAGTACTTC.

In its sample, this clone was seen once. This chain uses TRBV19 with TRBJ1-2; 8 bases are shared with TRBD1. The length of the CDR3 is 14 residues. The germline V gene encodes CDR1 LNHDA and CDR2 SQIVND (reference sequence). V gave up 3 bases and J gave up 2 bases; unmatched junction bases: 2. DNA of the CDR3: TGTGCCAGTAGTATTGGGGACAGGAACTATGGCTACACCTTC. Protein product: CASSIGDRNYGYTF.

The chain recombines TRBV11-2 with TRBJ2-3, with 10 positions matching TRBD2. Trimming at V came to 4 bases and at J to 4 bases, leaving 5 bases not matched to a gene. CDR3 size: 15 residues. Germline lookup yields CDR1 SGHAT and CDR2 FQNNGV. CDR3 residues: CASSWGLAGADTQYF. The CDR3 DNA reads TGTGCCAGCAGCTGGGGCCTAGCGGGAGCAGATACGCAGTATTTT.

This sequence joins TRBV2 and TRBJ2-7; TRBD1 aligns across 11 bases. This CDR3 spans 13 amino acids. V lost 6 bases and J lost 2; bases outside the gene matches: 0. CDR1 SNHLY and CDR2 FYNNEI come from the germline V gene. CDR3 coding DNA: TGTGCCAGCAGGGGACAGGGGGCCTACGAGCAGTACTTC. This sequence encodes CASRGQGAYEQYF.

This clone has a single count. The genes are TRBV19 and TRBJ1-1; 9 nucleotides match TRBD1. This CDR3 is built from 15 residues. The V and J ends lost 3 bases and 5 bases, in that order; junction bases with no gene match: 7. The germline CDR1 and CDR2 sequences are LNHDA and SQIVND (reference sequence). CDR3 sequence reads: CASSIGTGGRTEAFF. CDR3 nucleotide sequence: TGTGCCAGTAGTATCGGAACAGGGGGCCGTACTGAAGCTTTCTTT.

The chain carries TRBV19 and TRBJ1-2; D gene unclear. The germline CDR1 and CDR2 sequences are LNHDA and SQIVND (reference sequence). The CDR3 is 11 residues long. V was shortened by 3 bases and J by 8 bases, with 7 bases between the two germline ends. The CDR3 spells CASSIGHGYTF. The DNA of the CDR3 is TGTGCCAGTAGTATTGGGCACGGCTACACCTTC. The full variable domain, completed using reference TRBV19 and TRBJ1-2, is DGGITQSPKYLFRKEGQNVTLSCEQNLNHDAMYWYRQDPGQGLRLIYYSQIVNDFQKGDIAEGYSVSREKKESFPLTVTSAQKNPTAFYLCASSIGHGYTFGSGTRLTVV.

V gene TRBV7-2 combines with J gene TRBJ1-2; TRBD1 aligns across 11 bases. CDR3 size: 15 residues. The germline V gene has CDR1 SGHTA and CDR2 FQGNSA. J gave up 5 bases and V 6 bases, and 8 bases lay outside the gene matches. The chain's CDR3 is CASSYGQGAPYGYTF. In DNA form, the CDR3 reads TGTGCCAGCAGTTACGGACAGGGGGCGCCTTATGGCTACACCTTC.

The chain employs TRBV9 and TRBJ1-2, with 10 bases fitting TRBD1. Germline-derived CDR1 and CDR2 are SGDLS and YYNGEE. Trimming removed 3 bases from V and 4 bases from J; junction bases left unmatched: 12. This CDR3 has 17 residues. The CDR3 DNA is TGTGCCAGCAGCGCTGCCGGGACAGGGGAGGGAGGCTATGGCTACACCTTC. This translates into CASSAAGTGEGGYGYTF.

The chain links TRBV6-1 to TRBJ2-5; TRBD2 matches 11 bases. The CDR3 spans 18 residues. The V and J ends lost 2 bases and 7 bases, in that order; junction bases with no gene match: 15. Germline CDR1 reads MNHNS; CDR2 reads SASEGT. The CDR3 loop reads CASSERFRGLAEGGTQYF. The CDR3 nucleotides are TGTGCCAGCAGTGAAAGGTTCCGGGGACTAGCGGAGGGGGGGACCCAGTACTTC.

V and J are TRBV4-1 and TRBJ2-1, with 7 bases fitting TRBD2. CDR3 length: 16 residues. Germline V gene sequence: CDR1 MGHRA, CDR2 YSYEKL. The trim removed 0 bases at V and 8 bases at J, leaving 10 bases unmatched. As DNA, the CDR3 is TGCGCCAGCAGCCAAGACCAGCGGGGACCCCCCCATGAGCAGTTCTTC. Amino acid sequence: CASSQDQRGPPHEQFF.

Only a few counts were recorded for this clone. The gene calls are TRBV6-5 and TRBJ1-4; TRBD1 matches at 8 bases. Per germline, CDR1 MNHEY and CDR2 SVGAGI. V shed 4 bases and J 8 bases; nucleotides not matched to a gene: 9. This CDR3 contains 15 residues. In DNA, the CDR3 is TGTGCCAGCAGTTTACAGGGGGGACTTGGAGAAAAACTGTTTTTT. Residues: CASSLQGGLGEKLFF.

The chain links TRBV6-2 or TRBV6-3 to TRBJ2-7, with 9 bases identical to TRBD1. The V segment lost 6 bases and the J segment 5 bases; nucleotides outside the gene matches: 8. This CDR3 comprises 14 residues. Looked up from germline, CDR1 is MNHEY and CDR2 is SVGEGT. The DNA of the CDR3 is TGTGCCAGCAGCCGAACCGGGACAGGGAACGAGCAGTACTTC. Amino acids: CASSRTGTGNEQYF.